This T cell receptor (beta chain) was obtained from a study of CD8 T cells in Susac syndrome. The RNA, roughly 0.5 to 1 ug, was put through reverse transcription using random hexamers. A single record per CDR3 protein comes from TCRdb applying MiXCR to the immunoSEQ multiplex PCR reads. The sample holds roughly 100,000 distinct CDR3 sequences, about 96% seen once. Sequencing was performed on CD8+ T cells from PBMCs. The sequence came from a human donor with Susac syndrome.

CDR3 region: CASSLEQGAGTQYF. For the CDR3, the DNA is TGTGCCAGCAGCTTGGAACAGGGGGCAGGGACCCAGTACTTC. The rearrangement uses TRBV7-8 and TRBJ2-5; 9 bases are a match to TRBD1. J was trimmed by 7 bases and V by 3 bases; bases with no gene match: 6. The CDR3 has 14 amino acids. Germline-derived CDR1 and CDR2 are SGHVS and FQNEAQ.